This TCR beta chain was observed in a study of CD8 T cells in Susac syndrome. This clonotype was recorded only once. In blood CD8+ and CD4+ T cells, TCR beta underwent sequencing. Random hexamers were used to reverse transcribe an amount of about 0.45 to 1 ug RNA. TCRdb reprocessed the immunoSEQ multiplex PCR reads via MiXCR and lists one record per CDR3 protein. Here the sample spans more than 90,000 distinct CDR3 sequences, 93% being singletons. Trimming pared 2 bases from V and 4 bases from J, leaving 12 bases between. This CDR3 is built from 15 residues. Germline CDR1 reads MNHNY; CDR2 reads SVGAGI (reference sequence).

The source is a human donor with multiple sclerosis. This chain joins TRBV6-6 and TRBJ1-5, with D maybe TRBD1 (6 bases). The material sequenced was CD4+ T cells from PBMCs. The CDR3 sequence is CASSYEDSINQPQHF. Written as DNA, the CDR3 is TGTGCCAGCAGTTACGAGGACAGCATAAATCAGCCCCAGCATTTT.